These 15 T cell receptor beta chains share one sample of origin, sequenced in a study of post-analysis software for immune sequencing data. These TCRs are of unknown antigen specificity. Unique molecular identifiers were present in the TCR beta cDNA libraries. In TCRdb, the PCR reads were re-called with MiXCR into one record per CDR3 protein. The table lists roughly 670,000 distinct CDR3 sequences, roughly three fifths of them singletons. Study-wide findings and caveats: Relative to controls, patients had about five TRBV segments at higher frequency, with TRBV5-6, TRBV5-1 and TRBV20-1 among these.

Sequenced sample: blood. The receptor set was obtained from a girl between 2 and 10 years old with multiple sclerosis.

The chain is built from TRBV9 and TRBJ2-5; D is undetermined. The CDR3 is made up of 13 amino acids. Deletions cut 5 bases from V and 1 base from J, with 9 bases between. Germline V lookup: CDR1 SGDLS, CDR2 YYNGEE. As DNA, the CDR3 is TGTGCCAGCAGTCCTTTACCCCAAGAGACCCAGTACTTC. Protein product: CASSPLPQETQYF.

This rearrangement joins TRBV20-1 to TRBJ2-5; the D gene is possibly TRBD1 (6 bases). This CDR3 spans 13 amino acids. The V gene lost 8 bases and the J gene lost 1 base, with 14 bases spanning the gap. CDR1 and CDR2 from the germline V gene are DFQATT and SNEGSKA (reference sequence). CDR3 sequence reads: CSPLGGPQETQYF. The CDR3, as DNA: TGCAGTCCACTTGGGGGCCCCCAAGAGACCCAGTACTTC.

The chain couples TRBV20-1 to TRBJ2-3; the D gene could be TRBD1 or TRBD2 (6 bases each). V lost 6 bases to trimming and J lost 1 base, with 20 bases between them. This CDR3 has 16 amino acids. From germline, CDR1 is DFQATT and CDR2 SNEGSKA (reference sequence). The CDR3 loop is CSASDRSGAGTDTQYF. The CDR3 region has the DNA TGCAGTGCGAGTGACCGATCGGGGGCAGGCACAGATACGCAGTATTTT.

This clonotype has only a few counts. In DNA form, the CDR3 reads TGTGCCATCAGACAGGGGGCTTTGATAGAGACCCAGTACTTC. It yields the protein CAIRQGALIETQYF. V gene TRBV10-3 combines with J gene TRBJ2-5, with 9 bases aligning to TRBD1. CDR3 length equals 14 residues. CDR1 and CDR2 (germline): ENHRY, SYGVKD. After removal of 6 bases from V and 4 bases from J, the junction contained 6 bases not matched to a gene.

Points on this clonotype: Sequence at one end of the junction differs from germline and may be a read error. J is TRBJ1-1 and V is TRBV7-7; unclear D gene. The germline V gene has CDR1 SSHAT and CDR2 FNYEAQ (reference sequence). This CDR3 is 10 amino acids long. The CDR3: CASSVPEAFF. CDR3 sequence (DNA): TGTGCTAGCAGCGTACCCGAAGCTTTCTTT.

This clonotype was detected only once. A junction boundary mismatches the germline segment, possibly from a read error. The rearrangement joins TRBV20-1 to TRBJ2-1; the D gene is possibly TRBD2 (5 bases). The CDR3 contains 11 residues. The germline CDR1 and CDR2 sequences are DFQATT and SNEGSKA (reference sequence). CDR3 loop: CSARSRDEQLF. In DNA, the CDR3 is TGCAGTGCTAGGTCTCGGGATGAGCAGTTGTTC.

Only a few counts were recorded for this clonotype. The chain uses TRBV6-5 and TRBJ2-7; 9 positions match TRBD1. J gave up 3 bases and V 5 bases, and 2 bases lay outside the gene matches. The CDR3 loop spans 13 amino acids. Germline values: CDR1 MNHEY, CDR2 SVGAGI. The CDR3, as DNA: TGTGCCAGCAGTAGGGACAGGGTCTACGAGCAGTACTTC. Protein: CASSRDRVYEQYF.

The gene calls are TRBV2 and TRBJ1-1; D is undetermined. Trimming removed 7 bases at V and 1 base at J, with 16 bases between. The CDR3 consists of 15 residues. Germline-derived CDR1 and CDR2 are SNHLY and FYNNEI. Written as DNA, the CDR3 is TGTGCCAGCACCCGGGAATTCTTCAAGAACACTGAAGCTTTCTTT. Its protein product is CASTREFFKNTEAFF.

The genes are TRBV27 and TRBJ2-3, with TRBD1 matching 9 bases. V shed 5 bases and J 3 bases; nucleotides not matched to a gene: 9. The CDR3 spans 16 residues. Germline CDR1 reads MNHEY; CDR2 reads SMNVEV (reference sequence). CDR3 DNA: TGTGCCAGCAGTATAAACAGGGGGCAGGCAACAGATACGCAGTATTTT. It translates to CASSINRGQATDTQYF.

This rearrangement joins TRBV7-2 to TRBJ2-2; D unclear. Germline lookup yields CDR1 SGHTA and CDR2 FQGNSA. V was cut by 4 bases and J by 2 bases, with 8 bases left in between. CDR3 length equals 14 residues. The CDR3 DNA follows: TGTGCCAGCAGCTGGACGACTAACACCGGGGAGCTGTTTTTT. This gives the protein CASSWTTNTGELFF.

This chain uses TRBV20-1 with TRBJ2-1, with TRBD1 matching over 10 bases. CDR1 is DFQATT and CDR2 is SNEGSKA in the germline V gene (reference sequence). The V gene end was trimmed by 0 bases and the J gene end by 6 bases; junction bases not matched to a gene: 5. The CDR3 sequence is 15 residues long. CDR3 nucleotide sequence: TGCAGTGCTAGAGATGCCGGGACAGGGGCCAATGAGCAGTTCTTC. Translating it yields CSARDAGTGANEQFF.

Turning to this clonotype: The junction differs from germline at one of its ends, possibly a read error. V usage is TRBV6-5 and J usage is TRBJ2-3, with 9 bases lining up with TRBD1. Germline CDR1 and CDR2: MNHEY and SVGAGI. This CDR3 spans 16 amino acids. The CDR3 nucleotides are TGTGGCAGCAAGTCTGGGACAGGGCCCGGCACAGATACGCAGTATTTT. Translating gives CGSKSGTGPGTDTQYF.

This clonotype was observed a few times. The CDR3 loop is CASSYYMTSGSASSYNEQFF. The CDR3 DNA follows: TGCGCCAGCAGCTACTACATGACTAGCGGGAGCGCGAGCTCCTACAATGAGCAGTTCTTC. The chain employs TRBV5-1 and TRBJ2-1; 12 positions agree with TRBD2. Germline lookup yields CDR1 SGHRS and CDR2 YFSETQ. The CDR3 has 20 amino acids. Trimming took 3 bases from V and 0 from J; bases not matched to a gene: 13. The complete variable domain, with remaining parts taken from reference TRBV5-1 and TRBJ2-1, reads KAGVTQTPRYLIKTRGQQVTLSCSPISGHRSVSWYQQTPGQGLQFLFEYFSETQRNKGNFPGRFSGRQFSNSRSEMNVSTLELGDSALYLCASSYYMTSGSASSYNEQFFGPGTRLTVL.

The chain links TRBV5-1 to TRBJ2-1, with 11 nucleotides matching TRBD1. This CDR3 is 16 amino acids long. Germline CDR1 is SGHRS and CDR2 is YFSETQ. The V and J ends lost 1 base and 8 bases, in that order; junction bases with no gene match: 8. The chain's CDR3 is CASSLTGTGGGYEQFF. The CDR3 DNA reads TGCGCCAGCAGCTTGACCGGGACAGGGGGAGGGTATGAGCAGTTCTTC.

V gene TRBV10-3 combines with J gene TRBJ2-5; 8 nucleotides align to TRBD1. The J segment lost 3 bases and the V segment lost 2 bases, leaving 8 bases of the junction unmatched. The CDR3 totals 16 residues. Germline values: CDR1 ENHRY, CDR2 SYGVKD. The DNA for the CDR3 is TGTGCCATCAGTGAGGACCTAGGACAGGGTAAAGAGACCCAGTACTTC. This gives the protein CAISEDLGQGKETQYF.